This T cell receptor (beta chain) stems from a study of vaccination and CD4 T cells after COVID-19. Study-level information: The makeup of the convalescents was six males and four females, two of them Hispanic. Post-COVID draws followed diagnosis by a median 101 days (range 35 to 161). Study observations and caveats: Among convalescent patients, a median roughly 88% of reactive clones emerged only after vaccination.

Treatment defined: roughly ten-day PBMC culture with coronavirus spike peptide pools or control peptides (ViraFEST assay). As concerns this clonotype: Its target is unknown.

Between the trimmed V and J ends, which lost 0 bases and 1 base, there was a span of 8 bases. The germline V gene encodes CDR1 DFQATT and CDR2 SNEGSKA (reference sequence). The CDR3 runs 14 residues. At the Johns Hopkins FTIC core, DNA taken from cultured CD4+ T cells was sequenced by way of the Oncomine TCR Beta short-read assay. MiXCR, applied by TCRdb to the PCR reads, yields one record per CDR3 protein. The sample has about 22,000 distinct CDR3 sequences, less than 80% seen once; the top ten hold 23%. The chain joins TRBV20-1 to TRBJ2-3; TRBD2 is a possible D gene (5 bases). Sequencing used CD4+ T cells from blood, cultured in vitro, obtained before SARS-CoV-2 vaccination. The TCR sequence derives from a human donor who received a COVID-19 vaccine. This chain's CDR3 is CSAREGRGTDTQYF. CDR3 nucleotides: TGCAGTGCTAGAGAGGGGAGAGGCACAGATACGCAGTATTTT.